This TCR beta chain is drawn from a study of yellow fever vaccine responses in identical twins (dated by TCRdb to 2017 to 2018). Regarding the research as a whole: Focusing on identical twins, the study followed the T cell clones that responded to the vaccine, and did so with precision.

On this clonotype itself: Its recognized antigen is unknown. No qualities accompany the bases; no much larger clone lies one base away.

Library prep was done by RT-PCR. The run used an Illumina HiSeq 2500. In TCRdb, the public reads were trimmed at Q25 with fastp and aligned with MiXCR, with productive beta chains retained. When rows share a CDR3 protein, they turn into one entry using the most common DNA and genes. The sample data list under 25,000 distinct CDR3 sequences, and approximately 70% of these were observed just once. The ten largest clones capture more than 2% of the sample. Study-wide findings and limitations: The T cell response to vaccination in identical twins was reported by the authors to appear partly convergent and partly personalized.

The sequence derives from a woman aged 18-29 years who received the yellow fever vaccine. Donor details come from another sample of the same person, matched by shared clones. The sequenced sample was T cells from blood (PBMCs), unsorted or a sorted subset (not recorded which), obtained before or after yellow fever vaccination (not recorded which).

Here is the DNA: TGTGCCAGCAGCGCCAACAGGGGAGGTGAGCAGTTCTTC. Translated, this gives CASSANRGGEQFF. The chain uses TRBV7-9 and TRBJ2-1, and perhaps TRBD1 as D gene, on 7 matching bases. According to the germline V gene (reference sequence), CDR1 reads SEHNR and CDR2 reads FQNEAQ. There are 13 amino acids in the CDR3, from cysteine to phenylalanine inclusive. Only the CDR3 portion is preserved as DNA: 39 bases, with reading frame beginning at the first base. Deletion took 5 bases off V and 9 bases off J, with a span of 14 bases between the germline ends.